What follows are 5 T cell receptor beta chains derived from one specimen sequenced in a study of T cells in Graves' hyperthyroidism and ophthalmopathy. The investigators amplified TCR beta CDR3 regions from RNA transcripts. TCR CDR3 underwent first-round RT-PCR with the HTBI primer set. TCRdb itself ran the multiplex PCR reads through MiXCR, one entry per CDR3 protein. The sample lists nearly 750,000 distinct CDR3 sequences; just over 35% were seen once. The sequenced sample was blood. The receptors here all came from a woman between 40 and 50 years old with Graves' hyperthyroidism.

The CDR3 loop is CASSLGMSNQPQHF. CDR3 nucleotides: TGTGCCAGCAGTTTAGGTATGAGCAATCAGCCCCAGCATTTT. This chain uses TRBV28 with TRBJ1-5; no clear D. CDR3 length: 14 amino acids. Germline CDR1 reads MDHEN; CDR2 reads SYDVKM. Between the trimmed V and J ends, which lost 2 bases and 1 base, there was a span of 6 bases. Full variable domain (rest looked up from reference TRBV28 and TRBJ1-5): DVKVTQSSRYLVKRTGEKVFLECVQDMDHENMFWYRQDPGLGLRLIYFSYDVKMKEKGDIPEGYSVSREKKERFSLILESASTNQTSMYLCASSLGMSNQPQHFGDGTRLSIL.

This clonotype was observed a handful of times. The J gene is TRBJ1-5, the V gene TRBV29-1; possible D gene TRBD1, 5 bases. Trimming cost V 7 bases and J 0 bases, with 13 bases left between them. The CDR3 is made up of 14 amino acids. Per the germline V gene, CDR1 is SQVTM and CDR2 is ANQGSEA. The CDR3 is CSASGGISNQPQHF. Here the CDR3 DNA reads TGCAGCGCGTCGGGGGGGATTAGCAATCAGCCCCAGCATTTT.

The chain has TRBV4-3 and TRBJ1-4; the D is unclear. In germline, CDR1 is LGHNA, CDR2 YSLEER. This CDR3 has 15 residues. V was trimmed by 0 bases and J by 7 bases, leaving 12 bases between them. CDR3 sequence reads: CASSQEGGRGEKLFF. CDR3 DNA sequence: TGCGCCAGCAGCCAAGAGGGAGGGAGAGGTGAAAAACTGTTTTTT.

V is TRBV10-3 and J is TRBJ2-7, with 7 nucleotides matching TRBD1. The CDR3 runs to 13 residues. Trimming removed 10 bases from V and 2 bases from J; junction bases left unmatched: 8. Per germline, CDR1 ENHRY and CDR2 SYGVKD. CDR3: CATEGAGAYEQYF. CDR3 sequence (DNA): TGTGCCACCGAGGGGGCAGGGGCCTACGAGCAGTACTTC.

To note about this clonotype: A much larger clone lies one base from this, so it may be a read error. The genes are TRBV14 and TRBJ2-7; D not certain. The CDR3 loop spans 13 amino acids. Germline loops: CDR1 SGHDN, CDR2 FVKESK. The CDR3 DNA is TGTGCCAGCGGCCAGGCCTCTAGGTACGAGCAGTACTTC. Translated, it gives CASGQASRYEQYF.